This record covers a single TCR beta chain. Its antigen is unknown. The germline V gene encodes CDR1 SEHNR and CDR2 FQNEAQ (reference sequence). This CDR3 is built from 16 residues. Trimming removed 4 bases at V and 0 bases at J, with 15 bases between. MiXCR, applied by TCRdb to the 5' RACE reads, yields one record per CDR3 protein. Of 400,000 or so distinct CDR3 sequences listed, around 9% are singletons. This sample was taken from a study of identical twins. General observations from the study: Beta out-of-frame sequences displayed a weaker excess of sharing between twins. Abundant beta clonotypes from cord blood bore fewer insertions; memory repertoires lacked this pattern. Models underpredicted monozygotic twin sharing of out-of-frame TCR alpha. There is a chance that invariant MAIT and iNKT cells partially muddied zero-insertion analyses.

Material for sequencing was naive T cells sorted from blood. The sequence was collected from a woman aged 45-59 years in good health. The chain joins TRBV7-9 to TRBJ2-5, with D maybe TRBD2 (6 bases). DNA for the CDR3: TGTGCCAGCAGCTCCCGGGACTCTGAGTACCAAGAGACCCAGTACTTC. This gives the protein CASSSRDSEYQETQYF.